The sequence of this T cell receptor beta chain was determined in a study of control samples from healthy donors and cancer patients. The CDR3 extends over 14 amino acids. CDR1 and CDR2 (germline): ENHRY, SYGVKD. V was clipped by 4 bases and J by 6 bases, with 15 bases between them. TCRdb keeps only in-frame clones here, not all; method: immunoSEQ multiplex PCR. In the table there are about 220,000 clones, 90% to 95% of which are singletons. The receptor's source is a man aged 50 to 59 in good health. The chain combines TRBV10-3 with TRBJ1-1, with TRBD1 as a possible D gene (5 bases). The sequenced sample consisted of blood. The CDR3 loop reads CAISGSGTVPEAFF. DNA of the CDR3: TGTGCCATCAGTGGATCCGGGACGGTGCCTGAAGCTTTCTTT.